This entry is about one T cell receptor beta chain. The target antigen is unknown. Data came from immunoSEQ multiplex PCR; TCRdb stores just in-frame clones and leaves some out. The table has about 10,000 clones, around 87% seen once. The sample belongs to a study of T cells after posttransplantation cyclophosphamide. Trimming removed 3 bases from V and 6 bases from J; junction bases left unmatched: 3. In germline, CDR1 is SGHRS, CDR2 YFSETQ. The CDR3 extends over 13 amino acids. Study-wide results and caveats: After PTCy, TRB diversity resembled that of CNI/methotrexate controls. Donor CD8+ memory clones often dominated recipient blood repertoires at later times.

Control samples came 1 year after myeloablative marrow transplants with methotrexate plus calcineurin inhibitor. The chain recombines TRBV5-1 with TRBJ2-1; 7 positions agree with TRBD2. The receptor's source is a male patient in his thirties who received an allogeneic stem cell transplant from an unrelated donor, was CMV-positive, and had no GVHD. Some T cells may have originated in the graft donor. The specimen was PBMCs, collected after an allogeneic stem cell transplant with a calcineurin inhibitor and methotrexate. The CDR3 DNA reads TGCGCCAGCAGCTACGCGGGAGTCAATGAGCAGTTCTTC. Its protein is CASSYAGVNEQFF.